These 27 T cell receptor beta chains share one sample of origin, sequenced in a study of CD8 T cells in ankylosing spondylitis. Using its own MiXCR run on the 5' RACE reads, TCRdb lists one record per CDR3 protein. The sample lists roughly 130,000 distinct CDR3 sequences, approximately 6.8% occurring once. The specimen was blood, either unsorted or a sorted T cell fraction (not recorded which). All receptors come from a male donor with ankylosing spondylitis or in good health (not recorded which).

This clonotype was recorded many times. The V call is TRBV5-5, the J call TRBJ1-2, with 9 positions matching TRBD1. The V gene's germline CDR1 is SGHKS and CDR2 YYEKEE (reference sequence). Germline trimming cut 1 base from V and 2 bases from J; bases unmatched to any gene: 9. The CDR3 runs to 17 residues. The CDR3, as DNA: TGTGCCAGCAGCTTGTACGGGACAGGGCTTCTCAACTATGGCTACACCTTC. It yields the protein CASSLYGTGLLNYGYTF.

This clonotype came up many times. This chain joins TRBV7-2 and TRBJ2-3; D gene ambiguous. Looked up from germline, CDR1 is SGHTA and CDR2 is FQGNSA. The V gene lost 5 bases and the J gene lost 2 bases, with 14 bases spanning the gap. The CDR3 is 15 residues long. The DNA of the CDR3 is TGTGCCAGCAGCCCCAGCCTTGGCACCACAGATACGCAGTATTTT. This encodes CASSPSLGTTDTQYF.

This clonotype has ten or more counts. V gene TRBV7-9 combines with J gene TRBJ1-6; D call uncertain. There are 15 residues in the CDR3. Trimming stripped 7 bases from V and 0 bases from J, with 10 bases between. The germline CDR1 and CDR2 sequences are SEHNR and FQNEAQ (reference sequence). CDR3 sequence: CASTVTSSYNSPLHF. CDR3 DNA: TGTGCCAGCACCGTGACAAGCTCCTATAATTCACCCCTCCACTTT.

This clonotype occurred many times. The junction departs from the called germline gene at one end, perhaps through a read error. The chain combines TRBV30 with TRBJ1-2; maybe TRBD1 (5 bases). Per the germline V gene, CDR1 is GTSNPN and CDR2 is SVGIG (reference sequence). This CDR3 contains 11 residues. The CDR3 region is CAWSVLRQSVF. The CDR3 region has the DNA TGTGCCTGGAGTGTACTGAGACAGTCCGTCTTC.

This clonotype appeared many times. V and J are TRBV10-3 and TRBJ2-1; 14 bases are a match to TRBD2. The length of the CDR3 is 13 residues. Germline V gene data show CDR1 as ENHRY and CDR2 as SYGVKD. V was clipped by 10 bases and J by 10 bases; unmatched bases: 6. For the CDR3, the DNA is TGTGCCACCGGACTAGCGGGGGGCCGGGAGCAGTTCTTC. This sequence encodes CATGLAGGREQFF.

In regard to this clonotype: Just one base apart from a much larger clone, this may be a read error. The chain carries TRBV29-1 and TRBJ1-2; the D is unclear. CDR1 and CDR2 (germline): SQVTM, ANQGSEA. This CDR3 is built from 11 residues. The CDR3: CSGAGQAGYPF. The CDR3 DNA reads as TGCAGCGGGGCTGGGCAGGCCGGCTACCCCTTC.

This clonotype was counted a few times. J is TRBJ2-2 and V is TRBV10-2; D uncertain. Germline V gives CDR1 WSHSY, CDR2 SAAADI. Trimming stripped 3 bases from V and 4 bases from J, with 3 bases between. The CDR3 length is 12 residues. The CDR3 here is CASSDSTGELFF. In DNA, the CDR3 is TGCGCCAGCAGTGACAGCACCGGGGAGCTGTTTTTT.

The CDR3 DNA reads TGTGCCTGGAAGGGCCCTGATAGGGAGACCCAGTACTTC. This encodes CAWKGPDRETQYF. This chain connects TRBV30 to TRBJ2-5; D is ambiguous. CDR3 length: 13 amino acids. The germline CDR1 and CDR2 sequences are GTSNPN and SVGIG (reference sequence). Trimming took off 4 bases at V and 5 bases at J, with 14 bases between the two ends.

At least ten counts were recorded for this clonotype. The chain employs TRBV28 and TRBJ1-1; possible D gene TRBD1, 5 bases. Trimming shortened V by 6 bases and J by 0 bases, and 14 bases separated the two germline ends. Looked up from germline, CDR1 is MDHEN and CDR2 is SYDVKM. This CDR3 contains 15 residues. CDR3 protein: CASSFQGVLNTEAFF. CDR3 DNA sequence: TGTGCCAGCAGCTTCCAGGGCGTCCTGAACACTGAAGCTTTCTTT.

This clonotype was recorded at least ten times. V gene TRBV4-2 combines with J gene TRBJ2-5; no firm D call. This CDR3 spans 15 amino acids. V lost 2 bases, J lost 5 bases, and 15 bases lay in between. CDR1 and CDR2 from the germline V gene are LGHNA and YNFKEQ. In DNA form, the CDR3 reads TGTGCCAGCAGCCAACTCCCCAACTCTGGCGAGACCCAGTACTTC. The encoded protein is CASSQLPNSGETQYF.

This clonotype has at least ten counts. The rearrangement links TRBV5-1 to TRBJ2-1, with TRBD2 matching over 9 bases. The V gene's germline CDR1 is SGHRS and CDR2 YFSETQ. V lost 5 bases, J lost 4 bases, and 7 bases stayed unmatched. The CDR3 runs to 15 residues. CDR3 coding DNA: TGCGCCAGCAGACTCCGGACTAGCGAATACAATGAGCAGTTCTTC. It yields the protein CASRLRTSEYNEQFF.

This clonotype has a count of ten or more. CDR3 nucleotides: TGTGCCAGCAGCCAGGGGGCCAACACTGAAGCTTTCTTT. Its protein product is CASSQGANTEAFF. The genes are TRBV3-1 and TRBJ1-1; the D gene is possibly TRBD1 (6 bases). The germline V gene encodes CDR1 LGHDT and CDR2 YNNKEL (reference sequence). The CDR3 loop spans 13 amino acids. V was trimmed by 3 bases and J by 2 bases, leaving 7 bases between them.

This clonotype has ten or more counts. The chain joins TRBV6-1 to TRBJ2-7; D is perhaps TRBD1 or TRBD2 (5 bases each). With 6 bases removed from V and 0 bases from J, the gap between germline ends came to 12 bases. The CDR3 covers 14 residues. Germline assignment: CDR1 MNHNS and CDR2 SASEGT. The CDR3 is CASRKGPLSYEQYF. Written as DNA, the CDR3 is TGTGCCAGCAGGAAGGGACCCCTCTCCTACGAGCAGTACTTC.

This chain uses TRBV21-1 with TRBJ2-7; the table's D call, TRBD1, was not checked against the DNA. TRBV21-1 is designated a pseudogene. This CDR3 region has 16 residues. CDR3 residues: CASSKEEAGFPGEQYF. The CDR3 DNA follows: TGTGCCAGCAGCAAAGAAGAGGCCGGCTTTCCGGGCGAGCAGTACTTC.

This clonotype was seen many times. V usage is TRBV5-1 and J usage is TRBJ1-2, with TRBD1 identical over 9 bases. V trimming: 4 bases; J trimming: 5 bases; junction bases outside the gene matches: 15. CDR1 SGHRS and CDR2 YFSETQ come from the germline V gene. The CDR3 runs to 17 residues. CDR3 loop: CASSPGATGGGEYGYTF. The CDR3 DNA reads TGCGCCAGCAGCCCCGGGGCCACAGGGGGCGGTGAATATGGCTACACCTTC.

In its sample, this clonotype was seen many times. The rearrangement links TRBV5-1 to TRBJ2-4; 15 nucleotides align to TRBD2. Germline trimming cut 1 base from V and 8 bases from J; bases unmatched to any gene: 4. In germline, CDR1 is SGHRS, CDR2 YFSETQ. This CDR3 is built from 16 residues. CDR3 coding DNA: TGCGCCAGCAGCTTGAGGACTAGCGGGGGGGAGGACATTCAGTACTTC. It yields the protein CASSLRTSGGEDIQYF.

CDR3 sequence reads: CASSQDSKFNQPQHF. As DNA, the CDR3 is TGCGCCAGCAGCCAAGACTCTAAGTTTAATCAGCCCCAGCATTTT. The chain has TRBV4-1 and TRBJ1-5, with D unresolved. Germline loops: CDR1 MGHRA, CDR2 YSYEKL. V was cut by 0 bases and J by 4 bases, with 10 bases left in between. CDR3 length equals 15 residues.

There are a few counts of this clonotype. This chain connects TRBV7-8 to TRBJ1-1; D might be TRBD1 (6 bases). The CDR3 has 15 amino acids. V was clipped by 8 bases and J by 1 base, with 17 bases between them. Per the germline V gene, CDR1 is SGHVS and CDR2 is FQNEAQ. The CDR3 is CASRPGSGANTEAFF. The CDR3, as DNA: TGTGCCAGCCGCCCTGGATCAGGGGCGAACACTGAAGCTTTCTTT.

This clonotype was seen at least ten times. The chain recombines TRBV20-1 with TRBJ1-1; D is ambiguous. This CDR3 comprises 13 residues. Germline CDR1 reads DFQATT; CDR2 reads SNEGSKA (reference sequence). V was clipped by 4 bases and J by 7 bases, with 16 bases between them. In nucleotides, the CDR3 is TGCAGTGCTACCCGACCTCTGGCACGTGAAGCTTTCTTT. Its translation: CSATRPLAREAFF.

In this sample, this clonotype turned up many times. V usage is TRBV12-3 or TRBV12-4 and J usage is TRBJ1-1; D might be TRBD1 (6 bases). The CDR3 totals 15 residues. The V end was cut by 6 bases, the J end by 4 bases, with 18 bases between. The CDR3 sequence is CASSPTGGAGTEAFF. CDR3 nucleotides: TGTGCCAGCAGCCCCACCGGGGGGGCTGGCACTGAAGCTTTCTTT.

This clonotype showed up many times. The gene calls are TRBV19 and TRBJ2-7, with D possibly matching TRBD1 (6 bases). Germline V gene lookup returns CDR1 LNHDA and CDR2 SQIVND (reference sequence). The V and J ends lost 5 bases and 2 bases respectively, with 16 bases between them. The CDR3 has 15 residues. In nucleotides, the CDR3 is TGTGCCAGTAGTTATGCATCCGGACAGACCTACGAGCAGTACTTC. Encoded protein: CASSYASGQTYEQYF.

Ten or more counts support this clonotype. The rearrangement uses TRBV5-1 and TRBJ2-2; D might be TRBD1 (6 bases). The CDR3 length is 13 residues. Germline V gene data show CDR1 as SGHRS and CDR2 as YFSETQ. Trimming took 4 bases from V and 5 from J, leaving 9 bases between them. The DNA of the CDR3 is TGCGCCAGCAGCCCTACAGGGACCGGGGAGCTGTTTTTT. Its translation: CASSPTGTGELFF.

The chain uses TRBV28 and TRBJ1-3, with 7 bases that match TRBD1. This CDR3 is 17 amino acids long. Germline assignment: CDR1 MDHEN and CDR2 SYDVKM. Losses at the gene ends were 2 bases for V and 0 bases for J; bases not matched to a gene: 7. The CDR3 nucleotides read TGTGCCAGCAGTTTAAGGACAGGTCGTCCCTCTGGAAACACCATATATTTT. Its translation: CASSLRTGRPSGNTIYF.

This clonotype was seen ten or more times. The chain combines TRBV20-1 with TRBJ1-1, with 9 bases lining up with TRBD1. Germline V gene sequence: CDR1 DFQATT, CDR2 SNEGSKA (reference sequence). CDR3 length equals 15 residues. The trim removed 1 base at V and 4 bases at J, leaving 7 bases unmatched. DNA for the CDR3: TGCAGTGCTAGAGTTGGGACAGGGCTGGGCACTGAAGCTTTCTTT. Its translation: CSARVGTGLGTEAFF.

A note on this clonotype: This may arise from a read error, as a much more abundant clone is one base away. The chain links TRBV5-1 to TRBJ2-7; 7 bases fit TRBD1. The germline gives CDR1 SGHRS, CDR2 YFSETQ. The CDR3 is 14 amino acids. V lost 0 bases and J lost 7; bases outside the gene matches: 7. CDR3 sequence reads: CASSLVQGVVEQYF. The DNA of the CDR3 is TGCGCCAGCAGCTTGGTTCAGGGGGTCGTAGAGCAGTACTTC.

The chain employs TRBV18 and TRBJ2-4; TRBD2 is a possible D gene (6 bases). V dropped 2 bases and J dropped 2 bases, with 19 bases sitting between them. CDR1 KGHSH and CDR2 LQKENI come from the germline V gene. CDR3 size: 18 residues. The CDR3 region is CASSPMEGGAHSKNIQYF. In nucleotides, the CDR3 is TGTGCCAGCTCACCAATGGAGGGCGGGGCACATTCCAAAAACATTCAGTACTTC. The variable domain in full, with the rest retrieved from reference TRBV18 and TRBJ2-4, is NAGVMQNPRHLVRRRGQEARLRCSPMKGHSHVYWYRQLPEEGLKFMVYLQKENIIDESGMPKERFSAEFPKEGPSILRIQQVVRGDSAAYFCASSPMEGGAHSKNIQYFGAGTRLSVL.

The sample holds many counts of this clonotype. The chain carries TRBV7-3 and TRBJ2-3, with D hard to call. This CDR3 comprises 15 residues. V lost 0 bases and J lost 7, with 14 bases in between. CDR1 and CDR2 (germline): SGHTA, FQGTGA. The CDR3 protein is CASSLTRGPQNTQYF. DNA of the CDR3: TGTGCCAGCAGCTTAACACGCGGACCACAGAATACGCAGTATTTT. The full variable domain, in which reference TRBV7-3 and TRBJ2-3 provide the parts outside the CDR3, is GAGVSQTPSNKVTEKGKYVELRCDPISGHTALYWYRQSLGQGPEFLIYFQGTGAADDSGLPNDRFFAVRPEGSVSTLKIQRTERGDSAVYLCASSLTRGPQNTQYFGPGTRLTVL.